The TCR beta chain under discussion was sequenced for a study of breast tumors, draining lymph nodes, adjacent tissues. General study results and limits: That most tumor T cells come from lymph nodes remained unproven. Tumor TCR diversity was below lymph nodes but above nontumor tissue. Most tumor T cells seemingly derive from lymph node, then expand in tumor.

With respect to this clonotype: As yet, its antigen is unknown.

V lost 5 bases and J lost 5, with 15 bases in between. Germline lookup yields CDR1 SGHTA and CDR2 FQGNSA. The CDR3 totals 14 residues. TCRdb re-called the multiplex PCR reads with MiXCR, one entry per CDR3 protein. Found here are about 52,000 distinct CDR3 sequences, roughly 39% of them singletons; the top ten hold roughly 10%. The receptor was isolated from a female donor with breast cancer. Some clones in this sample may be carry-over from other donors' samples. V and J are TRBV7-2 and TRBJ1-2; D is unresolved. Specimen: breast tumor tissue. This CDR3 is CASSRRRGNYGYTF. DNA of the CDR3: TGTGCCAGCAGCCGCCGACGGGGTAATTATGGCTACACCTTC.